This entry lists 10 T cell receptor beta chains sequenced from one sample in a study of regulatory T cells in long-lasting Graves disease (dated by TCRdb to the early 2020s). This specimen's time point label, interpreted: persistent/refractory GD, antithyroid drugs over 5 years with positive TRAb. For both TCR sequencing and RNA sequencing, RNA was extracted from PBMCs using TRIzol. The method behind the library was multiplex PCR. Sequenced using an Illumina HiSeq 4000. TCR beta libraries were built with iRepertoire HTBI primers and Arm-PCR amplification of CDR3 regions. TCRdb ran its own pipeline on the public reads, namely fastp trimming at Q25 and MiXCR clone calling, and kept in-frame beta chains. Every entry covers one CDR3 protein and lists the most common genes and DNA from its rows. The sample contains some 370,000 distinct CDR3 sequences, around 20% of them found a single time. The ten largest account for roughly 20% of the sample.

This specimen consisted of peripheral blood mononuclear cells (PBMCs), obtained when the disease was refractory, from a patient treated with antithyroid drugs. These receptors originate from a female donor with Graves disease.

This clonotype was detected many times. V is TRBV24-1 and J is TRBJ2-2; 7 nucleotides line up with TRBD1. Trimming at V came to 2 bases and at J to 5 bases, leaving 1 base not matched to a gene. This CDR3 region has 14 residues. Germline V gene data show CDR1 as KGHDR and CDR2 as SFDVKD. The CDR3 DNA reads TGTGCCACCAGTGATTGGACAGGTACCGGGGAGCTGTTTTTT. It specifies CATSDWTGTGELFF.

The CDR3 DNA reads TGCAGTGCAACAGAACAGGGGGCCTCGTGGGATCAGCCCCAGCATTTT. This sequence encodes CSATEQGASWDQPQHF. The V and J genes are TRBV20-1 and TRBJ1-5; the match to TRBD1 covers 9 bases. V lost 6 bases, J lost 5 bases, and 14 bases stayed unmatched. This CDR3 spans 16 amino acids. Per germline, CDR1 DFQATT and CDR2 SNEGSKA (reference sequence).

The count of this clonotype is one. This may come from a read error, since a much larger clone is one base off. CDR3 protein: CAGQGQGNYEQYF. CDR3 in DNA: TGTGCCGGCCAAGGACAGGGAAACTACGAGCAGTACTTC. The rearrangement links TRBV12-3 or TRBV12-4 to TRBJ2-7; 8 nucleotides align to TRBD1. CDR3 length: 13 amino acids. J lost 3 bases, V lost 11 bases, and 9 bases had no gene match.

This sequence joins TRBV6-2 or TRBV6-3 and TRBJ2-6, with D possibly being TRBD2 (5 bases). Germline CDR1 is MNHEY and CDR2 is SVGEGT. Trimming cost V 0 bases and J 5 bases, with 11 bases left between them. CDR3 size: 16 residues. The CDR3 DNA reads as TGTGCCAGCAGTTACTCGTCAGAGGGCTGGGCCAACGTCCTGACTTTC. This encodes CASSYSSEGWANVLTF.

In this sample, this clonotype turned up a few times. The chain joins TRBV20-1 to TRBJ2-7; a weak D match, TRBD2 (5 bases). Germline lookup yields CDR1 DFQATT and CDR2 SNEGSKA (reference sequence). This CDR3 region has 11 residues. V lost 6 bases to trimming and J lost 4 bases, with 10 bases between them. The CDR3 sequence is CSAPTGYEQYF. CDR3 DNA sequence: TGCAGTGCACCGACGGGGTACGAGCAGTACTTC.

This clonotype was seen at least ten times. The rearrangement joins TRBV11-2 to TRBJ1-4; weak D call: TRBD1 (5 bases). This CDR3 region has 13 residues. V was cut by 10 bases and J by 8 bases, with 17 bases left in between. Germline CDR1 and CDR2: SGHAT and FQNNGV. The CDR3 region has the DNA TGTGCCACCCGGGGCAGCCACTACGAAAAACTGTTTTTT. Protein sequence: CATRGSHYEKLFF.

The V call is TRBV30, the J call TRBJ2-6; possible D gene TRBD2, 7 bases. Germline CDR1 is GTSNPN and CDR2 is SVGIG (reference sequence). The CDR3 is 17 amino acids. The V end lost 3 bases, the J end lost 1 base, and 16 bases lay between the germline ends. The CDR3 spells CAWRKQKGGSGANVLTF. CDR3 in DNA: TGTGCCTGGAGAAAACAAAAGGGGGGGTCTGGGGCCAACGTCCTGACTTTC. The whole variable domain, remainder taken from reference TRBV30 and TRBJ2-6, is SQTIHQWPATLVQPVGSPLSLECTVEGTSNPNLYWYRQAAGRGLQLLFYSVGIGQISSEVPQNLSASRPQDRQFILSSKKLLLSDSGFYLCAWRKQKGGSGANVLTFGAGSRLTVL.

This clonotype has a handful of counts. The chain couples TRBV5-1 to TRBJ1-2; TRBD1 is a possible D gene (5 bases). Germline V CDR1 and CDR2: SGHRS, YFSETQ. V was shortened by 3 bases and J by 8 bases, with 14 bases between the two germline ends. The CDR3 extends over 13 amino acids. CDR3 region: CASSSSQGYGYTF. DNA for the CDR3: TGCGCCAGCAGCTCAAGTCAGGGTTACGGCTACACCTTC.

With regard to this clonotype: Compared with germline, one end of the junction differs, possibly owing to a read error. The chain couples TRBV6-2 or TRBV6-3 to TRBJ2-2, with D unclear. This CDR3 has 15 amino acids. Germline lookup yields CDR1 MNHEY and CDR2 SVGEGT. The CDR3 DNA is TGTGTCAGCAGTTACTCGACGCGTAAAGCCGGGGAGCTGTTTTTT. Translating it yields CVSSYSTRKAGELFF.

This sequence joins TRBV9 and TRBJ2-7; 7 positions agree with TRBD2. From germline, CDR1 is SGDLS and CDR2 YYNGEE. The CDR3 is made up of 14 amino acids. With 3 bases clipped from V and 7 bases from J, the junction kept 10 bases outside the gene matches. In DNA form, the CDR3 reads TGTGCCAGCAGCGGAGGAGGGAGGGCCGATGAGCAGTACTTC. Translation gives CASSGGGRADEQYF.